One sample yielded the 15 T cell receptor beta chains listed below, sequenced in a study of shared clonotypes between healthy human individuals. The assay was immunoSEQ multiplex PCR, and TCRdb's table has in-frame clones only and misses some. The table includes 2 million to 2.5 million clones, approximately 95% detected once. Sequencing was carried out using naive CD4+ T cells sorted from blood. Subset described: CD45RA+ positively selected. These receptors all come from a man between 18 and 35 years old in good health.

In the case of this clone: Other DNA sequences in the same sample also yield this CDR3. V gene TRBV30 combines with J gene TRBJ1-2; D call uncertain. Germline assignment: CDR1 GTSNPN and CDR2 SVGIG (reference sequence). Trimming removed 3 bases at V and 2 bases at J, with 4 bases between. This CDR3 has 11 residues. This CDR3 reads CAWRTNYGYTF. The DNA of the CDR3 is TGTGCCTGGAGAACAAACTATGGCTACACCTTC.

The J gene is TRBJ1-4, the V gene TRBV11-2; D is uncertain. This CDR3 is 15 amino acids long. CDR1 is SGHAT and CDR2 is FQNNGV in the germline V gene. V gave up 5 bases and J gave up 7 bases, with 17 bases separating them. The CDR3 here is CASSLLPIQREKLFF. The CDR3 DNA follows: TGTGCCAGCAGCCTTCTCCCCATCCAACGTGAAAAACTGTTTTTT.

The chain is built from TRBV19 and TRBJ1-2; D is uncertain. V lost 7 bases and J lost 9, with 18 bases in between. The CDR3 loop spans 13 amino acids. Per germline, CDR1 LNHDA and CDR2 SQIVND (reference sequence). CDR3 amino acids: CASTLPGFGSYTF. For the CDR3, the DNA is TGTGCCAGTACCCTTCCCGGGTTCGGTAGCTACACCTTC.

The chain recombines TRBV28 with TRBJ2-1; D could derive from TRBD1 or TRBD2 (5 bases each). This CDR3 is 15 amino acids long. The V end lost 3 bases, the J end lost 3 bases, and 12 bases lay between the germline ends. Germline values: CDR1 MDHEN, CDR2 SYDVKM. CDR3 sequence reads: CASSFVGENYNEQFF. Here the CDR3 DNA reads TGTGCCAGCAGTTTCGTGGGGGAAAACTACAATGAGCAGTTCTTC.

The rearrangement uses TRBV6-1 and TRBJ2-3, with a weak D call TRBD2 (6 bases). CDR1 is MNHNS and CDR2 is SASEGT in the germline V gene. Trimming shortened V by 3 bases and J by 3 bases, and 13 bases separated the two germline ends. The CDR3 has 15 residues. The CDR3 region is CASSEPGEWTDTQYF. The CDR3 nucleotides are TGTGCCAGCAGTGAGCCGGGGGAGTGGACAGATACGCAGTATTTT.

This chain links TRBV9 with TRBJ2-5; no definite D call. Between the trimmed V and J ends, which lost 0 bases and 2 bases, there was a span of 8 bases. Germline CDR1 reads SGDLS; CDR2 reads YYNGEE. This CDR3 is built from 14 residues. CDR3 loop: CASSVGLQQETQYF. The CDR3 coding sequence is TGTGCCAGCAGCGTAGGTCTACAGCAAGAGACCCAGTACTTC.

J is TRBJ1-1 and V is TRBV5-4; 8 bases line up with TRBD1. The trim removed 4 bases at V and 7 bases at J, leaving 12 bases unmatched. The germline V gene has CDR1 SGHNT and CDR2 YYREEE (reference sequence). The CDR3 contains 15 residues. CDR3 sequence: CASSTRGPRVGEAFF. CDR3 DNA: TGTGCCAGCAGCACCAGGGGGCCTCGAGTTGGTGAAGCTTTCTTT.

V gene TRBV18 combines with J gene TRBJ2-5, with 11 bases lining up with TRBD2. Trimming took 4 bases from V and 5 from J; bases not matched to a gene: 9. Germline CDR1 reads KGHSH; CDR2 reads LQKENI. CDR3 length: 16 residues. The CDR3 DNA is TGTGCCAGCTCACTCACTAGCGGGAGTTTCGCGGAGACCCAGTACTTC. This gives the protein CASSLTSGSFAETQYF.

As to this clone: The junction departs from the called germline gene at one end, perhaps through a read error. The CDR3 coding sequence is TGTGCCAGCAGCGAAGTCCGGGCGGTATCTAATGAAAAACTGTTTTTT. Residues: CASSEVRAVSNEKLFF. The chain links TRBV6-1 to TRBJ1-4; D unclear. Germline-derived CDR1 and CDR2 are MNHNS and SASEGT. The CDR3 sequence is 16 residues long.

The chain uses TRBV2 and TRBJ2-1; 14 bases match TRBD2. J was trimmed by 6 bases and V by 5 bases; bases with no gene match: 6. This CDR3 has 16 amino acids. In germline, CDR1 is SNHLY, CDR2 FYNNEI. CDR3 amino acids: CASSPGLAGGLNEQFF. The CDR3 coding sequence is TGTGCCAGCAGTCCCGGACTAGCGGGAGGACTCAATGAGCAGTTCTTC.

The rearrangement joins TRBV9 to TRBJ2-5, with D possibly being TRBD1 (6 bases). This CDR3 region has 15 residues. Per germline, CDR1 SGDLS and CDR2 YYNGEE. V gave up 0 bases and J gave up 5 bases, with 14 bases separating them. The CDR3 region has the DNA TGTGCCAGCAGCGTAGGGGGGCAGCCCTGGGAGACCCAGTACTTC. As protein: CASSVGGQPWETQYF.

The sample holds one count of this clone. The chain links TRBV5-1 to TRBJ2-5; TRBD2 matches 12 bases. V dropped 0 bases and J dropped 1; count of bases not matched to a gene: 1. The CDR3 has 16 amino acids. Germline V gives CDR1 SGHRS, CDR2 YFSETQ. The CDR3 DNA is TGCGCCAGCAGCTTGGGACTAGCGGGAGTCCAAGAGACCCAGTACTTC. It specifies CASSLGLAGVQETQYF.

V gene TRBV9 combines with J gene TRBJ2-5, with 11 bases identical to TRBD2. The CDR3 consists of 15 residues. V shed 0 bases, J shed 5 bases, and the junction held 3 bases outside the gene matches. Germline CDR1 reads SGDLS; CDR2 reads YYNGEE. CDR3 sequence reads: CASSVASGRTETQYF. CDR3 DNA: TGTGCCAGCAGCGTAGCTAGCGGGAGGACGGAGACCCAGTACTTC.

The chain joins TRBV18 to TRBJ1-2; 10 bases align to TRBD1. The junction had 7 bases not matched to a gene; V was cut back by 0 bases and J by 6 bases. This CDR3 contains 16 residues. The germline V gene has CDR1 KGHSH and CDR2 LQKENI. CDR3 amino acids: CASSPPAGTGVDGYTF. The CDR3, as DNA: TGTGCCAGCTCACCACCTGCTGGGACAGGGGTGGATGGCTACACCTTC.

A note on this clone: At the DNA level, this CDR3 is encoded by other sequences in the same sample as well. The chain carries TRBV18 and TRBJ2-1; D possibly corresponds to TRBD1 (6 bases). V was trimmed by 6 bases and J by 5 bases, leaving 11 bases between them. CDR3 length: 13 residues. Germline V gene lookup returns CDR1 KGHSH and CDR2 LQKENI. In DNA form, the CDR3 reads TGTGCCAGCTCTCCGAGACAGGACAATGAGCAGTTCTTC. Translation: CASSPRQDNEQFF.